These 21 T cell receptor beta chains share one sample of origin, sequenced in a study of a mutant IDH1 vaccine in newly diagnosed glioma. Time point in this sample: baseline, week 1 (first vaccination visit). The sample's treatment: pre-vaccination baseline after standard-of-care therapy. Here immunoSEQ multiplex PCR was the method, and the copy in TCRdb shows in-frame clones only, minus some. The sample has about 38,000 clones; 92% are singletons. The sequencing used PBMCs, collected from a glioma patient treated with radiotherapy, temozolomide or both. The receptors were gathered from a man aged 18 to 30 with glioma.

The chain uses TRBV28 and TRBJ1-2; D gene ambiguous. The germline V gene has CDR1 MDHEN and CDR2 SYDVKM. This CDR3 has 12 residues. V was clipped by 5 bases and J by 2 bases, with 6 bases between them. For the CDR3, the DNA is TGTGCCAGCAGTCTCTTAAACTATGGCTACACCTTC. This codes for CASSLLNYGYTF.

The rearrangement joins TRBV5-6 to TRBJ2-7, with 7 bases fitting TRBD2. J gave up 4 bases and V 2 bases, and 6 bases lay outside the gene matches. Germline assignment: CDR1 SGHDT and CDR2 YYEEEE. The CDR3 length is 14 residues. CDR3 in amino acids: CASSFSGIGYEQYF. CDR3 DNA sequence: TGTGCCAGCAGCTTCAGCGGGATAGGATACGAGCAGTACTTC.

The genes are TRBV28 and TRBJ1-4; perhaps TRBD1 as D (5 bases). Germline lookup yields CDR1 MDHEN and CDR2 SYDVKM. The CDR3 sequence is 13 residues long. V was trimmed by 7 bases and J by 10 bases, leaving 16 bases between them. CDR3 amino acids: CASTQQDIGKLFF. Here the CDR3 DNA reads TGTGCCAGCACCCAGCAGGACATCGGAAAACTGTTTTTT.

This sequence joins TRBV2 and TRBJ1-6; 7 positions match TRBD1. The V gene end was trimmed by 6 bases and the J gene end by 6 bases; junction bases not matched to a gene: 5. The CDR3 is made up of 14 amino acids. CDR1 and CDR2 (germline): SNHLY, FYNNEI. The CDR3 region is CASSLDRVNSPLHF. The CDR3 DNA follows: TGTGCCAGCAGCCTCGACAGGGTTAATTCACCCCTCCACTTT.

The J gene is TRBJ1-3, the V gene TRBV28; D is perhaps TRBD1 (6 bases). Germline V gene data show CDR1 as MDHEN and CDR2 as SYDVKM. V lost 5 bases, J lost 1 base, and 12 bases lay in between. There are 15 residues in the CDR3. In DNA form, the CDR3 reads TGTGCCAGCAGTCCCCCAGGGGTTTCTGGAAACACCATATATTTT. Translated, it gives CASSPPGVSGNTIYF.

The chain carries TRBV25-1 and TRBJ2-1; 11 bases align to TRBD2. Unmatched junction bases numbered 4, after V lost 5 bases and J lost 7 bases. In germline, CDR1 is MGHDK, CDR2 SYGVNS. This CDR3 has 14 amino acids. The CDR3 here is CASSTSGRWNEQFF. Here the CDR3 DNA reads TGTGCCAGCAGTACTAGCGGGAGATGGAATGAGCAGTTCTTC.

This chain joins TRBV15 and TRBJ2-2, with D unclear. V was pared by 1 base and J by 5 bases, with 5 bases between. CDR3 length: 13 residues. Germline loops: CDR1 LNHNV, CDR2 YYDKDF (reference sequence). CDR3 residues: CATSRAGTGELFF. CDR3 nucleotide sequence: TGTGCCACCAGCAGAGCTGGGACCGGGGAGCTGTTTTTT.

The chain links TRBV7-9 to TRBJ2-7; 11 positions agree with TRBD1. The germline gives CDR1 SEHNR, CDR2 FQNEAQ (reference sequence). The CDR3 has 15 residues. The V segment lost 5 bases and the J segment 4 bases; nucleotides outside the gene matches: 7. CDR3 DNA: TGTGCCAGCAGCGCTACGGACAGGGGGCTTTACGAGCAGTACTTC. Amino acid sequence: CASSATDRGLYEQYF.

The chain is built from TRBV10-2 and TRBJ2-1, with D unresolved. The CDR3 is made up of 10 amino acids. In germline, CDR1 is WSHSY, CDR2 SAAADI. V shed 3 bases and J shed 6 bases, with 0 bases lying between them. DNA for the CDR3: TGCGCCAGCAGTGACAATGAGCAGTTCTTC. Residues: CASSDNEQFF.

In this sample, this clone turned up once. The chain is built from TRBV7-8 and TRBJ2-6; D gene ambiguous. V was shortened by 7 bases and J by 0 bases, with 7 bases between the two germline ends. This CDR3 contains 14 residues. The germline V gene encodes CDR1 SGHVS and CDR2 FQNEAQ. The CDR3 bases are TGTGCCAGCACCTCCCCCTCTGGGGCCAACGTCCTGACTTTC. It codes for CASTSPSGANVLTF.

For the CDR3, the DNA is TGTGCCAGTAGTGAGTCGAAGGGGGTCCCTTCACCCCTCCACTTT. Its translation is CASSESKGVPSPLHF. The rearrangement links TRBV19 to TRBJ1-6, with D possibly being TRBD1 (6 bases). The CDR3 loop spans 15 amino acids. CDR1 LNHDA and CDR2 SQIVND come from the germline V gene (reference sequence). V lost 5 bases and J lost 9, with 17 bases in between.

The rearrangement joins TRBV28 to TRBJ1-4; a possible D gene is TRBD1 (6 bases). V lost 6 bases and J 3 bases, leaving 14 bases between the germline ends. CDR1 and CDR2 (germline): MDHEN, SYDVKM. This CDR3 is 15 amino acids long. The CDR3: CASRANRVPNEKLFF. The DNA for the CDR3 is TGTGCCAGCAGAGCTAACAGGGTCCCTAATGAAAAACTGTTTTTT.

The chain combines TRBV19 with TRBJ1-2; no clear D. Germline loops: CDR1 LNHDA, CDR2 SQIVND (reference sequence). The CDR3 covers 13 residues. Trimming took off 4 bases at V and 7 bases at J, with 13 bases between the two ends. For the CDR3, the DNA is TGTGCCAGTAGTACGGTTCGGGCCGCTGGCTACACCTTC. Translating gives CASSTVRAAGYTF.

The V and J genes are TRBV19 and TRBJ1-1; 7 bases line up with TRBD1. CDR3 size: 15 residues. V was pared by 4 bases and J by 2 bases, with 7 bases of the junction left unmatched. Germline assignment: CDR1 LNHDA and CDR2 SQIVND (reference sequence). The CDR3 DNA follows: TGTGCCAGTAGTACTTCGACAGGGATCAACACTGAAGCTTTCTTT. Its protein is CASSTSTGINTEAFF.

The genes are TRBV6-1 and TRBJ1-3; 7 bases match TRBD1. The CDR3 spans 16 residues. Per the germline V gene, CDR1 is MNHNS and CDR2 is SASEGT. J lost 2 bases, V lost 3 bases, and 7 bases had no gene match. The CDR3 coding sequence is TGTGCCAGCAGTGACATTTTAGGGGGCCCTGGAAACACCATATATTTT. Its translation: CASSDILGGPGNTIYF.

The rearrangement uses TRBV4-3 and TRBJ1-2; the D is unclear. Trimming shortened V by 0 bases and J by 13 bases, and 15 bases separated the two germline ends. The CDR3 is 13 residues long. CDR1 and CDR2 (germline): LGHNA, YSLEER. In nucleotides, the CDR3 is TGCGCCAGCAGCCAAGATTCCGGGGTGGCGGGCACCTTC. This codes for CASSQDSGVAGTF.

The chain links TRBV2 to TRBJ1-2; 7 nucleotides align to TRBD1. There are 11 residues in the CDR3. The trim removed 7 bases at V and 7 bases at J, leaving 3 bases unmatched. Germline V CDR1 and CDR2: SNHLY, FYNNEI. CDR3 sequence reads: CASTQGGGYTF. DNA of the CDR3: TGTGCCAGCACTCAGGGGGGTGGCTACACCTTC.

The chain is built from TRBV19 and TRBJ2-1, with D possibly being TRBD2 (6 bases). The CDR3 runs 12 residues. Trimming pared 6 bases from V and 4 bases from J, leaving 7 bases between. Germline loops: CDR1 LNHDA, CDR2 SQIVND (reference sequence). The DNA of the CDR3 is TGTGCCAGTAGCGGGGGTTACAATGAGCAGTTCTTC. This translates into CASSGGYNEQFF.

The gene calls are TRBV6-1 and TRBJ1-2, with unresolved D. This CDR3 spans 14 amino acids. In germline, CDR1 is MNHNS, CDR2 SASEGT. V gave up 6 bases and J gave up 3 bases, with 14 bases separating them. The CDR3: CASRSPIGYYGYTF. CDR3 sequence (DNA): TGTGCCAGCAGGAGTCCCATAGGGTACTATGGCTACACCTTC.

This sequence joins TRBV30 and TRBJ2-7, with TRBD1 matching over 9 bases. Trimming at V came to 5 bases and at J to 1 base, leaving 0 bases not matched to a gene. Germline V lookup: CDR1 GTSNPN, CDR2 SVGIG (reference sequence). The CDR3 spans 12 residues. CDR3 sequence reads: CAWGTGSYEQYF. In DNA form, the CDR3 reads TGTGCCTGGGGGACAGGGTCCTACGAGCAGTACTTC.

CDR3: CASSSSRDSNFYEQYF. The CDR3, as DNA: TGTGCCAGCAGCTCCTCCCGGGACAGTAATTTCTACGAGCAGTACTTC. The chain combines TRBV7-9 with TRBJ2-7, with TRBD1 matching 7 bases. With 4 bases clipped from V and 3 bases from J, the junction kept 12 bases outside the gene matches. This CDR3 has 16 residues. The germline V gene has CDR1 SEHNR and CDR2 FQNEAQ (reference sequence).